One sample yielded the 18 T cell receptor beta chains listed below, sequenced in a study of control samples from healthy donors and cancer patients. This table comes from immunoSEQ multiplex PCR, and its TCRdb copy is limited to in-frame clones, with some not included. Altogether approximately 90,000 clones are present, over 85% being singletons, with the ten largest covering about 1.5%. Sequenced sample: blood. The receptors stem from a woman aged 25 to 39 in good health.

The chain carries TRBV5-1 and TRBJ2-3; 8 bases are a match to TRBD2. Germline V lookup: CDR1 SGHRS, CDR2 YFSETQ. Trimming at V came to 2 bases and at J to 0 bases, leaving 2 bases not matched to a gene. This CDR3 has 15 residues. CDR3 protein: CASSFTSGSTDTQYF. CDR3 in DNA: TGCGCCAGCAGCTTTACTAGCGGAAGCACAGATACGCAGTATTTT. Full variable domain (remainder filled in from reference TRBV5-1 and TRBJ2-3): KAGVTQTPRYLIKTRGQQVTLSCSPISGHRSVSWYQQTPGQGLQFLFEYFSETQRNKGNFPGRFSGRQFSNSRSEMNVSTLELGDSALYLCASSFTSGSTDTQYFGPGTRLTVL.

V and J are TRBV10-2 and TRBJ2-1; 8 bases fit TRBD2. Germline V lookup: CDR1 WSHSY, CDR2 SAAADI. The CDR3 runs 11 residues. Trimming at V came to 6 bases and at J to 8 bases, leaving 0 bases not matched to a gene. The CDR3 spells CASSGRDEQFF. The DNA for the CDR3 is TGCGCCAGCAGCGGGAGGGATGAGCAGTTCTTC.

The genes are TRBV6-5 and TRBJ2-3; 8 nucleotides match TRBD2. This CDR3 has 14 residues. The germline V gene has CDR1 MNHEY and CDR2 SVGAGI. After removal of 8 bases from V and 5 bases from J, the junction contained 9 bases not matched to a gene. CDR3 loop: CASYRAGGGDTQYF. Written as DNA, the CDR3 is TGTGCCAGCTATAGGGCCGGGGGGGGAGATACGCAGTATTTT.

In DNA form, the CDR3 reads TGTGCCAGCAGTTTGTCGGGAAATAGCAATCAGCCCCAGCATTTT. It is translated as CASSLSGNSNQPQHF. The V and J genes are TRBV27 and TRBJ1-5; D gene unclear. Trimming removed 3 bases from V and 0 bases from J, with 9 bases in between. This CDR3 region has 15 residues. Germline V lookup: CDR1 MNHEY, CDR2 SMNVEV (reference sequence).

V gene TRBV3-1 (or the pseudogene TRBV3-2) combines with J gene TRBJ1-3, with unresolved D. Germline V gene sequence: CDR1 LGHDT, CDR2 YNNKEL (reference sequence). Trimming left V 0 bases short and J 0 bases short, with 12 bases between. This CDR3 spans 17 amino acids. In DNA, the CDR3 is TGTGCCAGCAGCCAAGAATATCCAGTCTTCTCTGGAAACACCATATATTTT. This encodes CASSQEYPVFSGNTIYF.

CDR3 nucleotide sequence: TGCGCCAGCAGCCTCATCGGTGGGGCGGACACTGAAGCTTTCTTT. This gives the protein CASSLIGGADTEAFF. The chain links TRBV5-1 to TRBJ1-1; a weak D match, TRBD1 (5 bases). Trimming took off 4 bases at V and 3 bases at J, with 16 bases between the two ends. The germline V gene encodes CDR1 SGHRS and CDR2 YFSETQ. The CDR3 consists of 15 residues.

CDR3 bases: TGCGCCAGCAGCACGGGACTAGGATGGACCCAGTACTTC. Translation: CASSTGLGWTQYF. V is TRBV5-1 and J is TRBJ2-5, with 8 bases aligning to TRBD2. The trim removed 4 bases at V and 7 bases at J, leaving 6 bases unmatched. The germline V gene has CDR1 SGHRS and CDR2 YFSETQ. The CDR3 sequence is 13 residues long. Combining the CDR3 with reference TRBV5-1 and TRBJ2-5 gives the whole variable domain KAGVTQTPRYLIKTRGQQVTLSCSPISGHRSVSWYQQTPGQGLQFLFEYFSETQRNKGNFPGRFSGRQFSNSRSEMNVSTLELGDSALYLCASSTGLGWTQYFGPGTRLLVL.

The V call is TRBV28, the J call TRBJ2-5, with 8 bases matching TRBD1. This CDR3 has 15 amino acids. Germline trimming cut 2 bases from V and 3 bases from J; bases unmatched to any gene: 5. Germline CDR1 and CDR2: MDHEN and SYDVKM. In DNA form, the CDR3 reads TGTGCCAGCAGTTTAGCCGGGACAGGTAAAGAGACCCAGTACTTC. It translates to CASSLAGTGKETQYF.

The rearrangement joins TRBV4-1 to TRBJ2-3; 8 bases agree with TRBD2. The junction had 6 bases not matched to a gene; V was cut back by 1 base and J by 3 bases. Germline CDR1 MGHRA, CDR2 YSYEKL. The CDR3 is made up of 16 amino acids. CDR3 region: CASSQGTGGGTDTQYF. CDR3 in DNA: TGCGCCAGCAGCCAAGGGACGGGCGGGGGGACAGATACGCAGTATTTT.

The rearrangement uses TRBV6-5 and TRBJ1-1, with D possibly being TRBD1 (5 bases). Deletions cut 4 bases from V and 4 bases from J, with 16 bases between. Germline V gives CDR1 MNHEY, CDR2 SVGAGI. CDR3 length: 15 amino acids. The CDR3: CASSWRADIVTEAFF. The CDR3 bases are TGTGCCAGCAGTTGGAGGGCGGACATTGTCACTGAAGCTTTCTTT.

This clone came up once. CDR3 bases: TGTGCCAGCAGTATACAGGGGGCGAGGGGGGATACGCAGTATTTT. Translation gives CASSIQGARGDTQYF. V is TRBV27 and J is TRBJ2-3, with TRBD1 identical over 9 bases. This CDR3 contains 15 residues. Germline V gene sequence: CDR1 MNHEY, CDR2 SMNVEV (reference sequence). Trimming took 5 bases from V and 6 from J; bases not matched to a gene: 9.

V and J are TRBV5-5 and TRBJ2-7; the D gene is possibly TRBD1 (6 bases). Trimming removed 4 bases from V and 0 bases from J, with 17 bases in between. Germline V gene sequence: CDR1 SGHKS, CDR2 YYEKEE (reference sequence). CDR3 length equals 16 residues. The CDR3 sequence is CASSRIRGPHSYEQYF. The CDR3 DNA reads TGTGCCAGCAGCCGCATCAGGGGTCCCCACTCCTACGAGCAGTACTTC.

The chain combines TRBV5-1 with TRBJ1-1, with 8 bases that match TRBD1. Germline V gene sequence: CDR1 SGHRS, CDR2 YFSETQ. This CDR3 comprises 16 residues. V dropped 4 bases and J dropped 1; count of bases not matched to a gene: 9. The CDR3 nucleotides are TGCGCCAGCAGCACCGAAATGACAGGGGCGAACACTGAAGCTTTCTTT. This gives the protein CASSTEMTGANTEAFF.

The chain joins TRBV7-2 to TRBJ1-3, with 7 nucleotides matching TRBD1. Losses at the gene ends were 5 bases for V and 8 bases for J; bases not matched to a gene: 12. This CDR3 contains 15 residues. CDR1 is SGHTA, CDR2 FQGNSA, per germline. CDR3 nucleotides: TGTGCCAGCAGCCCTCAACAGGGCCAGGGGGACACCATATATTTT. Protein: CASSPQQGQGDTIYF.

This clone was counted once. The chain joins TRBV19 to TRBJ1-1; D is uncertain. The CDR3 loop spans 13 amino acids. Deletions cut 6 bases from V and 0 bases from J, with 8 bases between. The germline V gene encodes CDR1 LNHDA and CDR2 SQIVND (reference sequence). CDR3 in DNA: TGTGCCAGTAGCTGGAGAGTGAACACTGAAGCTTTCTTT. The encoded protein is CASSWRVNTEAFF.

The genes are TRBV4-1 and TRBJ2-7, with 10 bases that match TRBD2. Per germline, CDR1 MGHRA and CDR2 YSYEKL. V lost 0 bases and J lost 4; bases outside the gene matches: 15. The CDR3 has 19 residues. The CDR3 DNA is TGCGCCAGCAGCCAAGAGCCCCTAGCGGGAGATTCCCTCCCATACGAGCAGTACTTC. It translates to CASSQEPLAGDSLPYEQYF.

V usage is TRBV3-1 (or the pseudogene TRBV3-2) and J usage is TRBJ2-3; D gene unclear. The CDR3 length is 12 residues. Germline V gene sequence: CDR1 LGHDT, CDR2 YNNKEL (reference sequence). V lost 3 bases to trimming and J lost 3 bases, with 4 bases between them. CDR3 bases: TGTGCCAGCAGCCATGATACAGATACGCAGTATTTT. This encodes CASSHDTDTQYF.

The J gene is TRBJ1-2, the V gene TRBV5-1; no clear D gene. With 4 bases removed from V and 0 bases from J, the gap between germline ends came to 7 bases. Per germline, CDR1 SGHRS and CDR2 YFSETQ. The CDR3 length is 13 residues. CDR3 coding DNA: TGCGCCAGCAGCGAGGGTACTAACTATGGCTACACCTTC. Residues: CASSEGTNYGYTF.